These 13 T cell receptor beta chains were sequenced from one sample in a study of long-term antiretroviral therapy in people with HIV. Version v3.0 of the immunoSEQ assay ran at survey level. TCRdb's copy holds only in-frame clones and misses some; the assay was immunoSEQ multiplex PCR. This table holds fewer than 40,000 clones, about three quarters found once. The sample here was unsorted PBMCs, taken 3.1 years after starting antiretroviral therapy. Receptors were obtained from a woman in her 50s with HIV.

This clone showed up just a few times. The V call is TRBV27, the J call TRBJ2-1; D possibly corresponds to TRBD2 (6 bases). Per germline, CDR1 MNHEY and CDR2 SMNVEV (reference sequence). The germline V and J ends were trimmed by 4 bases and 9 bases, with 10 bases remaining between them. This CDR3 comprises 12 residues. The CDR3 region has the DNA TGTGCCAGCAGTTCCGGGACTCCTGAGCAGTTCTTC. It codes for CASSSGTPEQFF.

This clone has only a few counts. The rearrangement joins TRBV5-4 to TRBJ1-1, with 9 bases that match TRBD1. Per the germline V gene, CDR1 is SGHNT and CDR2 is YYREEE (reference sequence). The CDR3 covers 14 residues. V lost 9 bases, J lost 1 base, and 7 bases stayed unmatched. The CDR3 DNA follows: TGTGCCACCTCAACAGGGGGCTGGAACACTGAAGCTTTCTTT. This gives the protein CATSTGGWNTEAFF.

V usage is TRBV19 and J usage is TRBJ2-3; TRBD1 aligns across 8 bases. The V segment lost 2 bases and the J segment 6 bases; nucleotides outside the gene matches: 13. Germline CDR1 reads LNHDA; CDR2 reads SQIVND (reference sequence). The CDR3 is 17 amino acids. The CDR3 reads CASSIRLPDRAEDTQYF. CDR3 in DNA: TGTGCCAGTAGTATAAGGCTTCCGGACAGGGCGGAGGATACGCAGTATTTT.

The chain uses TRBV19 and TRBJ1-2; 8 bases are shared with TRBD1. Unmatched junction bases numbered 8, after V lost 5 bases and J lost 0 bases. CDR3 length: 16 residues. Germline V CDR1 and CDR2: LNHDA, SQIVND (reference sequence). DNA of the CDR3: TGTGCCAGTAGTCTCCTTCTGACAGGGGCTAACTATGGCTACACCTTC. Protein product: CASSLLLTGANYGYTF.

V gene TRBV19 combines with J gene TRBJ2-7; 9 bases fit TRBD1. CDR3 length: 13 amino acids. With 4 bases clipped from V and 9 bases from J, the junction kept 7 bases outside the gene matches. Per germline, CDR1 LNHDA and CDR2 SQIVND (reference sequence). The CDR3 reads CASSTDRGGWQYF. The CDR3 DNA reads TGTGCCAGTAGTACGGACAGGGGCGGCTGGCAGTACTTC. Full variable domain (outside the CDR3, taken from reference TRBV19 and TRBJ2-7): DGGITQSPKYLFRKEGQNVTLSCEQNLNHDAMYWYRQDPGQGLRLIYYSQIVNDFQKGDIAEGYSVSREKKESFPLTVTSAQKNPTAFYLCASSTDRGGWQYFGPGTRLTVT.

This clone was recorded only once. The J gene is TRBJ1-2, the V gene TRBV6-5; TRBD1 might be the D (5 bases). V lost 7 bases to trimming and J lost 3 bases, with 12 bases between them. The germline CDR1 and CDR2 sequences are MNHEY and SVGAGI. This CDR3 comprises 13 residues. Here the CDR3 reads CASKEGTDYGYTF. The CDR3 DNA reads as TGTGCCAGCAAAGAGGGGACCGACTATGGCTACACCTTC.

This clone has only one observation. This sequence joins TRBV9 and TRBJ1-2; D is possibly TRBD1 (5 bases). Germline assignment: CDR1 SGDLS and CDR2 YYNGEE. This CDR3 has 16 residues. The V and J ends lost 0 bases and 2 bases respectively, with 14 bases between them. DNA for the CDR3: TGTGCCAGCAGCGTAGTCAAAGGCAGGGTGAACTATGGCTACACCTTC. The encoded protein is CASSVVKGRVNYGYTF.

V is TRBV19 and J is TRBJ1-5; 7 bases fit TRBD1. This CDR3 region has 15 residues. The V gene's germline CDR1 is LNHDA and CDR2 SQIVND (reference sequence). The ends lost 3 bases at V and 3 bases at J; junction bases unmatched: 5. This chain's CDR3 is CASSISTGTNQPQHF. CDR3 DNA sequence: TGTGCCAGTAGTATCTCGACAGGGACCAATCAGCCCCAGCATTTT.

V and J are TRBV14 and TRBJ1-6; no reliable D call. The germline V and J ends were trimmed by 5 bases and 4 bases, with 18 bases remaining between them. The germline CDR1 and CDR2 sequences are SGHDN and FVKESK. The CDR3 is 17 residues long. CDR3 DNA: TGTGCCAGCAGCGAGGGAGGGTCTCGGCTTTATAATTCACCCCTCCACTTT. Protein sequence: CASSEGGSRLYNSPLHF.

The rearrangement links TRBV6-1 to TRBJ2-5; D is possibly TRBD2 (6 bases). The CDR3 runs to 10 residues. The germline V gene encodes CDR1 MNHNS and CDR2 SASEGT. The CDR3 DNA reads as TGTGCTGTGGGGGGAGAGACCCAGTACTTC. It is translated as CAVGGETQYF.

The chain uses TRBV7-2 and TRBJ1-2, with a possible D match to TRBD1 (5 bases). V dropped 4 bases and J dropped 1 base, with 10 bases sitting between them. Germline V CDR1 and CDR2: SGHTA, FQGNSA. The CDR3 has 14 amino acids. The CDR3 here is CASSSRDGNYGYTF. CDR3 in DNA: TGTGCCAGCAGCTCCCGGGACGGTAACTATGGCTACACCTTC.

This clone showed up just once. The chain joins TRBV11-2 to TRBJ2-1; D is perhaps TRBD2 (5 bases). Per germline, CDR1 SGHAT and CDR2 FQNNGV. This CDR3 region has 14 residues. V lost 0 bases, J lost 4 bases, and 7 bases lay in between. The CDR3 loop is CASSLDGDYNEQFF. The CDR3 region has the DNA TGTGCCAGCAGCTTAGACGGGGATTACAATGAGCAGTTCTTC.

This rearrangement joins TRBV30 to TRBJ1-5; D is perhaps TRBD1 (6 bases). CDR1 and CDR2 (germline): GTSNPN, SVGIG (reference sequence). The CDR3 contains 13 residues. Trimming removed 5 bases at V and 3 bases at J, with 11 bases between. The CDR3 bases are TGTGCCTGGGCCCGGGACACCAATCAGCCCCAGCATTTT. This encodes CAWARDTNQPQHF.